This T cell receptor (beta chain) was sequenced in a study of blood T cell repertoires in COVID-19. In the study overall: Some COVID-19 samples were acute and others convalescent; all came from the United States, Italy and Spain. PBMCs, B-cell-depleted T cells, or T cells provided the cDNA or gDNA that made up the material.

Authors' data handling: Estimation of nucleated cell counts was performed using reference gene primer amplification. Using immunoSEQ multiplex PCR, the repertoire was profiled, and TCRdb retains in-frame clones only, with some absent. D and trimming come from the DNA, and the V and J calls and clone size come from that table. The sample yields some 250,000 clones, around 86% seen once. The length of the CDR3 is 20 residues. Germline V gene data show CDR1 as SGHDN and CDR2 as FVKESK. Trimming removed 1 base from V and 8 bases from J; junction bases left unmatched: 21. Source material: peripheral blood. V and J are TRBV14 and TRBJ2-2; 8 bases match TRBD2. The clonotype comes from a woman aged 55-70 years with active or convalescent COVID-19. The CDR3 sequence is CASSQVSRGGLTLLLGELFF. CDR3 in DNA: TGTGCCAGCAGCCAAGTCTCTCGGGGGGGCCTGACCCTGTTACTTGGGGAGCTGTTTTTT.